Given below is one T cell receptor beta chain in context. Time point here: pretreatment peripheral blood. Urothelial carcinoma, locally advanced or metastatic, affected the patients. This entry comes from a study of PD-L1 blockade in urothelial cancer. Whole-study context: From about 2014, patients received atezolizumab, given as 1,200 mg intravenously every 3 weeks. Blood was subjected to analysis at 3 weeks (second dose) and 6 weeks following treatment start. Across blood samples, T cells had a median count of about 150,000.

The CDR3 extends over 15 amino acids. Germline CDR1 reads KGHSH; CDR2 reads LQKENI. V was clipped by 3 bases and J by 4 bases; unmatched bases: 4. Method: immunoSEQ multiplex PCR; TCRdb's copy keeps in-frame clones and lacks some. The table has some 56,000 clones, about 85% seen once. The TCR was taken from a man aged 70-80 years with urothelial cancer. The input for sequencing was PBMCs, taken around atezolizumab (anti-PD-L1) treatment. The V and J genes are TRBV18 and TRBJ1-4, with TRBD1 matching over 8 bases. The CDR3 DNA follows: TGTGCCAGCTCACCGACAGGGGCGGATAATGAAAAACTGTTTTTT. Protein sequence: CASSPTGADNEKLFF.